This T cell receptor beta chain appears in the sequencing data of a study of blood T cell repertoires in COVID-19. Study processing details: Amplification with reference gene primers provided the estimates of nucleated cell counts. Sequencing used immunoSEQ multiplex PCR; TCRdb keeps in-frame clones, though not all of them. The D gene and trimming were derived from the DNA, and the V and J assignments and clone size from that table. The repertoire has 75,000 to 90,000 clones, 80% to 95% of them found once; the top ten carry roughly 6.3%. From germline, CDR1 is SGHDT and CDR2 YYEEEE. The CDR3 is 15 amino acids. The V gene lost 4 bases and the J gene lost 3 bases, with 17 bases spanning the gap. Seattle participants joined during active infection and were tracked over time.

The sequence came from a man aged 18-30 years with COVID-19, enrolled during active disease. V gene TRBV5-6 combines with J gene TRBJ2-7; TRBD2 is a possible D gene (6 bases). The specimen sequenced was peripheral blood. As DNA, the CDR3 is TGTGCCAGCAGCACTCCGGGACTGATCGGCTACGAGCAGTACTTC. Encoded protein: CASSTPGLIGYEQYF.